This TCR beta chain was obtained from a study of beta chain features in type 1 diabetes. Whole-study results and caveats: Patients with Type 1 diabetes showed moderately but significantly shorter TCRB CDR3s in all four CD4+ subsets. Over-representation of high TCR-expressing cells was a possible consequence of cDNA sequencing. The influence of HLA type on TCRB rearrangement stayed undetermined.

This clone was counted between two and nine times. The antigen is undetermined. As every portion of the isolated RNA was reverse transcribed, the sequencing read expressed TCRB transcripts. Libraries were prepared by immunoSEQ multiplex PCR; TCRdb keeps only in-frame clonotypes and omits some of them. The sample records 300,000 to 400,000 clones, roughly a tenth being singletons. The J segment lost 5 bases and the V segment lost 4 bases, leaving 7 bases of the junction unmatched. The CDR3 spans 16 residues. CDR1 is SGHRS and CDR2 is YFSETQ in the germline V gene. Without exception, sorted populations had purity beyond 95%.

The clonotype comes from a man aged 25-45 years with type 1 diabetes. This rearrangement joins TRBV5-1 to TRBJ2-2; TRBD1 matches 11 bases. The source material was central memory CD4+ T cells from blood. This CDR3 reads CASSPWTGGGTGELFF. CDR3 DNA: TGCGCCAGCAGCCCCTGGACAGGGGGCGGGACCGGGGAGCTGTTTTTT.